The T cell receptor beta chain described here comes from a study of cytomegalovirus exposure and HLA in healthy donors. As concerns this clone: Its antigen is as yet unknown.

PCR involved 60 Vbeta and 13 Jbeta primers. Using immunoSEQ multiplex PCR, the repertoire was profiled, and TCRdb retains in-frame clones only, with some absent. This table has 250,000 or so clones, around nine tenths appearing once. General study results and limits: Later analysis reportedly placed an Asian-associated ancestry cluster below the roughly 700-donor mean in N-insertions. It was assumed in the presence/absence analyses that sequencing depth was roughly uniform across donors. Investigators reported more than 150 TCR beta chains as tied to cytomegalovirus.

Sequencing was done on a sample of PBMCs. The TCR comes from a girl under 10 years old in good health and CMV-seronegative.

The CDR3, as DNA: TGTGCCAGCAGGCTGAGCTGGGAGTCCTACGAGCAGTACTTC. As protein: CASRLSWESYEQYF. The rearrangement uses TRBV5-4 and TRBJ2-7; possible D gene TRBD2, 5 bases. The CDR3 totals 14 residues. Trimming left V 5 bases short and J 1 base short, with 13 bases between. Germline V gives CDR1 SGHNT, CDR2 YYREEE (reference sequence).